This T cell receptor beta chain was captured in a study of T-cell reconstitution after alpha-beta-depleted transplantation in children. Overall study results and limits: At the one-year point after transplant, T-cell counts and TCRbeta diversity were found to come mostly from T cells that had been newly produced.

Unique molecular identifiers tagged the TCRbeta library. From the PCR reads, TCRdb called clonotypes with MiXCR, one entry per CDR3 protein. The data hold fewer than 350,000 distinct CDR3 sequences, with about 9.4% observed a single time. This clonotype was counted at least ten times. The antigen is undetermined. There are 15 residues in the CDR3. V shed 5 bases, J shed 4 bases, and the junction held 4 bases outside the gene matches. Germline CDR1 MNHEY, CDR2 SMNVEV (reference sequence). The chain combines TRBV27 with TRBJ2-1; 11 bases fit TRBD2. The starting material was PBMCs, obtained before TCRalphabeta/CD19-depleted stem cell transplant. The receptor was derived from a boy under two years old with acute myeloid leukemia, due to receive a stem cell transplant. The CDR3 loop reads CASSPWTSGYNEQFF. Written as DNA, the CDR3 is TGTGCCAGCAGTCCTTGGACTAGCGGGTACAATGAGCAGTTCTTC.